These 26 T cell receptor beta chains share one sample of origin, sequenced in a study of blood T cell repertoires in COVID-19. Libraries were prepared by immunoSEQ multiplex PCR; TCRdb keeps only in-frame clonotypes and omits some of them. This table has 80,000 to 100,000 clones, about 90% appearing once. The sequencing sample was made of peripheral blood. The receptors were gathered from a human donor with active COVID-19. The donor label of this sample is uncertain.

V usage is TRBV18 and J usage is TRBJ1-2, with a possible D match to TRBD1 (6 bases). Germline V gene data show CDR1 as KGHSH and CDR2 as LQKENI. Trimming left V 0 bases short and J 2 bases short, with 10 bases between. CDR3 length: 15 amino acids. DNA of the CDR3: TGTGCCAGCTCACCACCGGACAGAGGGAACTATGGCTACACCTTC. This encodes CASSPPDRGNYGYTF.

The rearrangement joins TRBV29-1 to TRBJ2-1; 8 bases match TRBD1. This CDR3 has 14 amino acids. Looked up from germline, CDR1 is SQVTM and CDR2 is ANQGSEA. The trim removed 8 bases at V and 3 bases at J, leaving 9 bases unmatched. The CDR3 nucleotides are TGCAGCTCAACCGGACAGGGAAACTACAATGAGCAGTTCTTC. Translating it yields CSSTGQGNYNEQFF.

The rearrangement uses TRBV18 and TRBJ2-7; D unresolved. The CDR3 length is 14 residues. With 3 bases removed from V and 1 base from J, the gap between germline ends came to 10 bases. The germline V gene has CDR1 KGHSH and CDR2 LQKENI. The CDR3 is CASSPQPGSYEQYF. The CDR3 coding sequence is TGTGCCAGCTCACCTCAACCAGGTTCCTACGAGCAGTACTTC.

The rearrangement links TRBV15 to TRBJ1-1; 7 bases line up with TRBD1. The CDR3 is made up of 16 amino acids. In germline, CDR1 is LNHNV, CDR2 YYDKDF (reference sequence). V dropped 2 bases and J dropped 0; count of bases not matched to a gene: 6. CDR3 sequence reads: CATSRSPTGMNTEAFF. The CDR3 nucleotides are TGTGCCACCAGCAGATCGCCGACAGGGATGAACACTGAAGCTTTCTTT.

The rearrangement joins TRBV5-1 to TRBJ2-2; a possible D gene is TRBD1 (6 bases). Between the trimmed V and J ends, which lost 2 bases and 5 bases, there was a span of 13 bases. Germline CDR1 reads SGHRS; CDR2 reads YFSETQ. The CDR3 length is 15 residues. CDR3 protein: CASSLTTGRTGELFF. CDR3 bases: TGCGCCAGCAGCTTAACTACAGGGCGGACCGGGGAGCTGTTTTTT.

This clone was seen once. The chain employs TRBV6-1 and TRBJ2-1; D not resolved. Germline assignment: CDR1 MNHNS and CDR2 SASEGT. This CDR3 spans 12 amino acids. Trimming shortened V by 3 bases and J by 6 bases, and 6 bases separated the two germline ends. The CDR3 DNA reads TGTGCCAGCAGTGACACAGTCAATGAGCAGTTCTTC. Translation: CASSDTVNEQFF.

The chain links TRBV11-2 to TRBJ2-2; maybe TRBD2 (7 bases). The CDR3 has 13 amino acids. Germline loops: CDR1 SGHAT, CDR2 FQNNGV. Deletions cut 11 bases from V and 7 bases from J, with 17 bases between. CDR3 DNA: TGTGCCGGGGACACGGGCGGGGGCGGGGAGCTGTTTTTT. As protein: CAGDTGGGGELFF. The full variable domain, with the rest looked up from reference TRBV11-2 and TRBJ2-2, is EAGVAQSPRYKIIEKRQSVAFWCNPISGHATLYWYQQILGQGPKLLIQFQNNGVVDDSQLPKDRFSAERLKGVDSTLKIQPAKLEDSAVYLCAGDTGGGGELFFGEGSRLTVL.

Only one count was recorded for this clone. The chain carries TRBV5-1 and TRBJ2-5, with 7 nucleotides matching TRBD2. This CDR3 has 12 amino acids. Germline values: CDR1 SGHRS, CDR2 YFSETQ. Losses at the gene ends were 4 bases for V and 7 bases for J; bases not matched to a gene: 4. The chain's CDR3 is CASSRGDGTQYF. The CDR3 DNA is TGCGCCAGCAGCCGGGGGGACGGGACCCAGTACTTC.

The chain's CDR3 is CASSGGARGSTDTQYF. The DNA for the CDR3 is TGTGCCAGCAGCGGTGGGGCCAGGGGTAGCACAGATACGCAGTATTTT. The chain uses TRBV9 and TRBJ2-3, with D maybe TRBD1 (6 bases). This CDR3 comprises 16 residues. V was cut by 3 bases and J by 0 bases, with 14 bases left in between. Per the germline V gene, CDR1 is SGDLS and CDR2 is YYNGEE.

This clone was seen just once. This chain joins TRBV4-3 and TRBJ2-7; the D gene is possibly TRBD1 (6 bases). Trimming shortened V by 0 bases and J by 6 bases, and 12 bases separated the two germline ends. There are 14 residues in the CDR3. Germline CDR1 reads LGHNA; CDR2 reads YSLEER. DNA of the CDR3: TGCGCCAGCAGCCAAGACACAGGGTCGGGCGAGCAGTACTTC. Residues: CASSQDTGSGEQYF.

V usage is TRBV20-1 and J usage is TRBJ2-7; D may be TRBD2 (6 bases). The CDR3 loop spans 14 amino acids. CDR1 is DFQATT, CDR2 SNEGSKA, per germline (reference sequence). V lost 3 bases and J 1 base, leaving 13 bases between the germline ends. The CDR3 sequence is CSASSQRVSYEQYF. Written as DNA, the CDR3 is TGCAGTGCTAGTTCCCAGCGGGTGTCCTACGAGCAGTACTTC.

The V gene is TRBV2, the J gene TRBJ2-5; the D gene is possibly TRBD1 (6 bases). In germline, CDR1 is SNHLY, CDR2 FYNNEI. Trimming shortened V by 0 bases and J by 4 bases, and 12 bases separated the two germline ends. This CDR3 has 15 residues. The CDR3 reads CASSEAQNRAETQYF. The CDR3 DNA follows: TGTGCCAGCAGTGAAGCGCAGAACAGGGCAGAGACCCAGTACTTC.

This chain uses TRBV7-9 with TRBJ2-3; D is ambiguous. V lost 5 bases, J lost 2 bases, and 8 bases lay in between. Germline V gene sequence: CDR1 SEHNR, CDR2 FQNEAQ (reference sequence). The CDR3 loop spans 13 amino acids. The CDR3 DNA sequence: TGTGCCAGCAGCCCCCCTCCCACAGATACGCAGTATTTT. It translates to CASSPPPTDTQYF. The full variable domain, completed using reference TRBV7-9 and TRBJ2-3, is DTGVSQNPRHKITKRGQNVTFRCDPISEHNRLYWYRQTLGQGPEFLTYFQNEAQLEKSRLLSDRFSAERPKGSFSTLEIQRTEQGDSAMYLCASSPPPTDTQYFGPGTRLTVL.

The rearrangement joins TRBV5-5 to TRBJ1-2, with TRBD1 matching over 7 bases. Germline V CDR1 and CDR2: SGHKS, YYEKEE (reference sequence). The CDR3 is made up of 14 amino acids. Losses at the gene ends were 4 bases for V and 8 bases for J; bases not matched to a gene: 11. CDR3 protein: CASSPQTGMGGYTF. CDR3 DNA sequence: TGTGCCAGCAGCCCTCAGACAGGGATGGGAGGCTACACCTTC.

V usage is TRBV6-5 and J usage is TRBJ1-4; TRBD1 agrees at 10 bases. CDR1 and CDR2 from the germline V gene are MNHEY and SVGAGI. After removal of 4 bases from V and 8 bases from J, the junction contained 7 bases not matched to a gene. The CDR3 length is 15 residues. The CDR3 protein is CASSLWTGGLEKLFF. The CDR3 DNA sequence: TGTGCCAGCAGTTTGTGGACAGGGGGTCTGGAAAAACTGTTTTTT.

The CDR3 spells CASTLVADSYEQYF. CDR3 sequence (DNA): TGTGCCAGCACCCTAGTAGCGGACTCCTACGAGCAGTACTTC. V gene TRBV2 combines with J gene TRBJ2-7; D is perhaps TRBD2 (6 bases). The germline V and J ends were trimmed by 7 bases and 0 bases, with 13 bases remaining between them. Germline loops: CDR1 SNHLY, CDR2 FYNNEI. The CDR3 consists of 14 residues.

CDR3 protein: CASSRLRALEQYF. For the CDR3, the DNA is TGTGCCAGCAGCCGTTTGAGGGCTCTCGAGCAGTACTTC. The J gene is TRBJ2-7, the V gene TRBV5-6; the D gene is possibly TRBD2 (5 bases). The CDR3 is made up of 13 amino acids. Per germline, CDR1 SGHDT and CDR2 YYEEEE. Trimming stripped 4 bases from V and 6 bases from J, with 14 bases between.

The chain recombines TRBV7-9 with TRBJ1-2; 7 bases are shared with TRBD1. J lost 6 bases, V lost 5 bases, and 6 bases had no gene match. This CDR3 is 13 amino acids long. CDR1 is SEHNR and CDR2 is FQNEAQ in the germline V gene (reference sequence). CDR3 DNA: TGTGCCAGCAGCCCGACGACAGGGAATGGCTACACCTTC. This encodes CASSPTTGNGYTF.

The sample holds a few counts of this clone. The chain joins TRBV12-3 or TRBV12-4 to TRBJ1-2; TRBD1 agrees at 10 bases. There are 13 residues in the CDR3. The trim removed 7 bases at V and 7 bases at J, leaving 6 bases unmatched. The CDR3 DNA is TGTGCCAGCAATCTTGGGACAGGGGTTGGCTACACCTTC. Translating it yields CASNLGTGVGYTF.

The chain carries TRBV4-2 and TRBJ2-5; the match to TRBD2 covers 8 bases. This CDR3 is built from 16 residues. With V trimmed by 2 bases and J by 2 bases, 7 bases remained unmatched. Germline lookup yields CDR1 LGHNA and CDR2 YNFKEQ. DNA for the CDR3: TGTGCCAGCAGCCAATCACGGGGGGGAGGACAAGAGACCCAGTACTTC. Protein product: CASSQSRGGGQETQYF.

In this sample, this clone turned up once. The CDR3, as DNA: TGCAGCGTTGGAGGCGGGAATGAGGAAGATACGCAGTATTTT. This translates into CSVGGGNEEDTQYF. The chain couples TRBV29-1 to TRBJ2-3, with D possibly matching TRBD2 (6 bases). Germline-derived CDR1 and CDR2 are SQVTM and ANQGSEA. The CDR3 runs to 14 residues. V gave up 4 bases and J gave up 5 bases, with 16 bases separating them.

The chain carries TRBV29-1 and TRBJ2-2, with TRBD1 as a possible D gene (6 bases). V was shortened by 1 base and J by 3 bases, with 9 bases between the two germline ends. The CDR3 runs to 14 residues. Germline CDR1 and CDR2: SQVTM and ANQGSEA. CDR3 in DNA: TGCAGCGTTGAAGCGGACAGACACACCGGGGAGCTGTTTTTT. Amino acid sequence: CSVEADRHTGELFF.

The chain's CDR3 is CASRSFRGQGRNEQYF. The CDR3 bases are TGTGCCAGCAGATCCTTCCGGGGACAGGGGCGGAACGAGCAGTACTTC. The chain employs TRBV11-2 and TRBJ2-7; 10 bases match TRBD1. The CDR3 sequence is 16 residues long. The junction had 13 bases not matched to a gene; V was cut back by 6 bases and J by 5 bases. Per germline, CDR1 SGHAT and CDR2 FQNNGV.

CDR3: CASSPPGQGRFEKLFF. The CDR3 DNA follows: TGTGCCAGCAGCCCTCCCGGGCAGGGCCGTTTTGAAAAACTGTTTTTT. The V and J genes are TRBV7-8 and TRBJ1-4, with D possibly being TRBD1 (5 bases). The CDR3 runs 16 residues. With 5 bases removed from V and 7 bases from J, the gap between germline ends came to 20 bases. Germline V gene sequence: CDR1 SGHVS, CDR2 FQNEAQ.

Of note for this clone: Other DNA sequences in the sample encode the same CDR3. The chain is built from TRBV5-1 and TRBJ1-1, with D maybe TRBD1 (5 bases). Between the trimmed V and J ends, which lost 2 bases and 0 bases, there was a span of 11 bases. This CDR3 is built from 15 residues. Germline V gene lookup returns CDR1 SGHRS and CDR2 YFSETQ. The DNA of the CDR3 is TGCGCCAGCAGCTTAGGTCGGGGGATGAACACTGAAGCTTTCTTT. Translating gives CASSLGRGMNTEAFF.

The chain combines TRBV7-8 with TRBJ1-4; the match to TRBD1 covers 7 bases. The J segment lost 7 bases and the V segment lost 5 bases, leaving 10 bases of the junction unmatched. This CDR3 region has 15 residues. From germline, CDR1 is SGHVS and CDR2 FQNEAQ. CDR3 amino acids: CASSANRGRSEKLFF. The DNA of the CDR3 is TGTGCCAGCAGCGCGAACAGGGGAAGAAGTGAAAAACTGTTTTTT.